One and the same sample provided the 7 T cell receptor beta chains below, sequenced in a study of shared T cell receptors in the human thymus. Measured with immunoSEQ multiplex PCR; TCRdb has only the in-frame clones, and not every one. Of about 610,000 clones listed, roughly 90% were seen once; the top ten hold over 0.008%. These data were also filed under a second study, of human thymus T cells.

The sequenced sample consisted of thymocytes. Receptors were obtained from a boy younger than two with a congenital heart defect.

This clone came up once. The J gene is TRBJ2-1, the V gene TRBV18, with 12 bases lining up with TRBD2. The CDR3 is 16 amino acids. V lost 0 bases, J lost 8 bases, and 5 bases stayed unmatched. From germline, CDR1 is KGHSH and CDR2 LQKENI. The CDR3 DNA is TGTGCCAGCTCACCACCGACTAGCGGGAGTCTCGATGAGCAGTTCTTC. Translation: CASSPPTSGSLDEQFF.

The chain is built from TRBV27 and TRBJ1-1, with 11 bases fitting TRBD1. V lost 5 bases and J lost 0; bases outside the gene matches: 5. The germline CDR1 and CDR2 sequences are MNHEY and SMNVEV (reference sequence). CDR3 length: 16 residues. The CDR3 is CASSLGDRGMNTEAFF. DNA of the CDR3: TGTGCCAGCAGTCTCGGGGACAGGGGGATGAACACTGAAGCTTTCTTT.

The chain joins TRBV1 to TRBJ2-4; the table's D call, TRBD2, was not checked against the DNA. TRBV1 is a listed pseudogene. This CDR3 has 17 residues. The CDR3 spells CTSSQPSTSGRDNIQYF. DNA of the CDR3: TGCACCAGCAGCCAGCCCTCGACTAGCGGGAGGGACAACATTCAGTACTTC.

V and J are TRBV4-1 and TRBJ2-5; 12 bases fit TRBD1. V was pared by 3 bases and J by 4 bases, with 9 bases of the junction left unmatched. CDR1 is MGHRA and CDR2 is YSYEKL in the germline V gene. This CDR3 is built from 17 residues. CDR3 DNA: TGCGCCAGCAGCCAGGAAACCGGGACAGGGGGCTCAGAGACCCAGTACTTC. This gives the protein CASSQETGTGGSETQYF.

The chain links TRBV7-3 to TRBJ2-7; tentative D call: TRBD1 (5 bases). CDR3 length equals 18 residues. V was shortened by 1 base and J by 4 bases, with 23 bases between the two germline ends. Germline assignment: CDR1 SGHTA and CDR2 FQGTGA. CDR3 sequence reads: CASSLRSPSQGTTYEQYF. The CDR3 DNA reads TGTGCCAGCAGCTTAAGGTCCCCCTCCCAGGGAACAACTTACGAGCAGTACTTC.

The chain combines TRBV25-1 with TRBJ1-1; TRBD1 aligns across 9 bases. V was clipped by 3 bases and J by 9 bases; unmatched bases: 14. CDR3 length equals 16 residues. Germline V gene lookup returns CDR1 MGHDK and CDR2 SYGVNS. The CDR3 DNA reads TGTGCCAGCAGTGATGGGCCGAAGACAGGGGGTTATAAAGCTTTCTTT. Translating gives CASSDGPKTGGYKAFF.

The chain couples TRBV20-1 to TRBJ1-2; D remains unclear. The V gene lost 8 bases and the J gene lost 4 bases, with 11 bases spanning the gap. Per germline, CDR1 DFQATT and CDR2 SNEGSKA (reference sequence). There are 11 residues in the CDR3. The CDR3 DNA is TGCAGTCCGAGGGCGGGCTATGGCTACACCTTC. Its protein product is CSPRAGYGYTF.